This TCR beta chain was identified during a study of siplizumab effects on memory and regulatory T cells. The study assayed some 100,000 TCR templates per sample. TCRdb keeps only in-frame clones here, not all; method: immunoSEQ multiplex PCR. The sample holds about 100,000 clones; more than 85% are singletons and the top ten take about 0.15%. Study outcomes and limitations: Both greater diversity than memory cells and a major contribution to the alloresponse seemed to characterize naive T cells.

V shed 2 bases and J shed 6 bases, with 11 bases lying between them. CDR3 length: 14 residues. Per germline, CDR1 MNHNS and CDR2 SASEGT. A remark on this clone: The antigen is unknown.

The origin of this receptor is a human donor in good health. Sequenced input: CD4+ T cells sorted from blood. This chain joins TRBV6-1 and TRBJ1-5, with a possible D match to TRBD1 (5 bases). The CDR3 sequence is CASSEQGFGQPQHF. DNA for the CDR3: TGTGCCAGCAGTGAACAGGGTTTCGGTCAGCCCCAGCATTTT.